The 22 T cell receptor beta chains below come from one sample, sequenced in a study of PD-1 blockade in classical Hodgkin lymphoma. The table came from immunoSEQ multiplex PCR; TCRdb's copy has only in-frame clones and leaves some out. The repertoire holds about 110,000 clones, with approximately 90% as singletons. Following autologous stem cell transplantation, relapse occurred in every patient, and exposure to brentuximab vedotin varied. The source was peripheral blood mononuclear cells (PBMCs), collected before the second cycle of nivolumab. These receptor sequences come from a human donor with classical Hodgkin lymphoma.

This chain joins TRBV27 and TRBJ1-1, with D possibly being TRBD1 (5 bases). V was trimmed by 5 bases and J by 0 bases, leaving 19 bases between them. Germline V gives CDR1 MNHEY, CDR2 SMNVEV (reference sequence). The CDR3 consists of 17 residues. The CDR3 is CASSILGGSPVNTEAFF. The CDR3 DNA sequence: TGTGCCAGCAGTATCCTCGGGGGGTCCCCGGTGAACACTGAAGCTTTCTTT.

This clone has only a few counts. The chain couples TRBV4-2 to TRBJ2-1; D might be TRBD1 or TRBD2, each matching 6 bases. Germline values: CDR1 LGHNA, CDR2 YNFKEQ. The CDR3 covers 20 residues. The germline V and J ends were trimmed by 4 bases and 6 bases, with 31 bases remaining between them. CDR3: CASSPHWDWAGTPTPNEQFF. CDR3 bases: TGTGCCAGCAGCCCCCATTGGGATTGGGCGGGGACACCGACTCCCAATGAGCAGTTCTTC.

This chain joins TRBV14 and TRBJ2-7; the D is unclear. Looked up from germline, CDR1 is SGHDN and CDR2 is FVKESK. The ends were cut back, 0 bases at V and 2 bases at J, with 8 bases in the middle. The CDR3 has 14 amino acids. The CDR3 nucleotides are TGTGCCAGCAGCCAAGAGCACGGTCCCTACGAGCAGTACTTC. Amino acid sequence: CASSQEHGPYEQYF.

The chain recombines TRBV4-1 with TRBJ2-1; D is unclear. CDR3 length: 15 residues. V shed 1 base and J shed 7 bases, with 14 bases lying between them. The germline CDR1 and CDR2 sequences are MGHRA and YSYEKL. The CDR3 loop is CASSQGRGDWNEQFF. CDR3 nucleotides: TGCGCCAGCAGCCAAGGCCGTGGGGATTGGAATGAGCAGTTCTTC.

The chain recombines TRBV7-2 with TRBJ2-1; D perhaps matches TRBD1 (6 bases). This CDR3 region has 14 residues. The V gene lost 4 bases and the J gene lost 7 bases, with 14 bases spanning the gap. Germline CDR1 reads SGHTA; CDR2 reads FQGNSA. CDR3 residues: CASSSYRVGNEQFF. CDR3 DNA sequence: TGTGCCAGCAGCTCCTACAGGGTGGGGAATGAGCAGTTCTTC.

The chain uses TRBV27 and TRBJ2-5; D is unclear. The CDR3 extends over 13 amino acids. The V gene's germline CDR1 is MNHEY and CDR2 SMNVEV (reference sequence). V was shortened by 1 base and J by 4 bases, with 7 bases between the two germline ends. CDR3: CASSLWTGETQYF. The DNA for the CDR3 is TGTGCCAGCAGTTTATGGACCGGAGAGACCCAGTACTTC.

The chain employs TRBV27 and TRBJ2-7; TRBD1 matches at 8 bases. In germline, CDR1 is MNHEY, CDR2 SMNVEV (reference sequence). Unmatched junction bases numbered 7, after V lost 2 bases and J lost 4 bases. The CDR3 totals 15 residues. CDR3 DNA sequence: TGTGCCAGCAGTTTAGACCGACAGGGGTTTTACGAGCAGTACTTC. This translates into CASSLDRQGFYEQYF.

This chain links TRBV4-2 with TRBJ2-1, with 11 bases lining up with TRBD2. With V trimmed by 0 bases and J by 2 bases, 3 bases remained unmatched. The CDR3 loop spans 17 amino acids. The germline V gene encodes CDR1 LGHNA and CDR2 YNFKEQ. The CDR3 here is CASSQEPGLAAYNEQFF. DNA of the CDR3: TGTGCCAGCAGCCAAGAACCGGGACTAGCGGCCTACAATGAGCAGTTCTTC.

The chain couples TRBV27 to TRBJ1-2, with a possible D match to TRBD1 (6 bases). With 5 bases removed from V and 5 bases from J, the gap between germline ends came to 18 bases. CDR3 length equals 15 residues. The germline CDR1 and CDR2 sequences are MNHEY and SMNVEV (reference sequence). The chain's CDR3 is CASSPNSGTSYGYTF. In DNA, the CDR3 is TGTGCCAGCAGTCCAAACTCCGGGACATCGTATGGCTACACCTTC.

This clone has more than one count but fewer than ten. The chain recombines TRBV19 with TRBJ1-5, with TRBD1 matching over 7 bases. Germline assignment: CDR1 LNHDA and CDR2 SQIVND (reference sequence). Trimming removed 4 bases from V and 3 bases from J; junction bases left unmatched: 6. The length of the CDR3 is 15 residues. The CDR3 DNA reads TGTGCCAGTAGTACGACAGGGAGGTCCAATCAGCCCCAGCATTTT. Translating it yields CASSTTGRSNQPQHF.

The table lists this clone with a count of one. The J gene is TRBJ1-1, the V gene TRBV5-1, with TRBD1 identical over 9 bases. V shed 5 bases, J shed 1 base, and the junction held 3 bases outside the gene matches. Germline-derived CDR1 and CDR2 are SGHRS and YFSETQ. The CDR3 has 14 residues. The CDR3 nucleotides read TGCGCCAGCAGGCTGACAGGGGGGAACACTGAAGCTTTCTTT. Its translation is CASRLTGGNTEAFF.

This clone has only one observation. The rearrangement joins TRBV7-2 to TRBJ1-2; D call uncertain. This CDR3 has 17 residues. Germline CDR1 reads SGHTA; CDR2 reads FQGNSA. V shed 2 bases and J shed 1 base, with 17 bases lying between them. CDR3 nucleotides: TGTGCCAGCAGCTTATCGGGAACCCCTTCCGATAACTATGGCTACACCTTC. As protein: CASSLSGTPSDNYGYTF.

This CDR3 is CAISKLAGVGTDTQYF. CDR3 bases: TGTGCCATCAGTAAACTAGCGGGAGTAGGGACAGATACGCAGTATTTT. V and J are TRBV10-3 and TRBJ2-3, with 11 bases matching TRBD2. Germline CDR1 and CDR2: ENHRY and SYGVKD. The V gene end was trimmed by 5 bases and the J gene end by 3 bases; junction bases not matched to a gene: 7. The CDR3 extends over 16 amino acids.

The chain's CDR3 is CASSLVLAGSYEQYF. The CDR3 nucleotides are TGTGCCAGCAGCTTAGTTCTAGCGGGCTCCTACGAGCAGTACTTC. The chain carries TRBV11-2 and TRBJ2-7; 8 bases are a match to TRBD2. The CDR3 loop spans 15 amino acids. Germline-derived CDR1 and CDR2 are SGHAT and FQNNGV. J lost 0 bases, V lost 1 base, and 2 bases had no gene match.

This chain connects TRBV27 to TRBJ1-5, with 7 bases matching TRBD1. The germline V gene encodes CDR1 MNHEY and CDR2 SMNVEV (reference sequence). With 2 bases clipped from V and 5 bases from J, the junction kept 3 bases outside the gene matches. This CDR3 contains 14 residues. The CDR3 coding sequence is TGTGCCAGCAGTTTAGAGGGGGCCGATCAGCCCCAGCATTTT. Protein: CASSLEGADQPQHF.

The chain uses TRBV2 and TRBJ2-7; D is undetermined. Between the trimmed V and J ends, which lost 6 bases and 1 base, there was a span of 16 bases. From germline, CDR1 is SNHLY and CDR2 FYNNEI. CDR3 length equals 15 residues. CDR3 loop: CASSADTISSYEQYF. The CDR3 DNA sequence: TGTGCCAGCAGCGCCGACACAATATCTTCCTACGAGCAGTACTTC. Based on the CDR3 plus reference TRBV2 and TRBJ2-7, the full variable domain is EPEVTQTPSHQVTQMGQEVILRCVPISNHLYFYWYRQILGQKVEFLVSFYNNEISEKSEIFDDQFSVERPDGSNFTLKIRSTKLEDSAMYFCASSADTISSYEQYFGPGTRLTVT.

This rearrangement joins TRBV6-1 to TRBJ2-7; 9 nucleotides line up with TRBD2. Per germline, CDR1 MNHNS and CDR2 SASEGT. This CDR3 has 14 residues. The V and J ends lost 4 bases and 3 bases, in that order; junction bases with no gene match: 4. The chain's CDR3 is CASSGASGNYEQYF. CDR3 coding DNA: TGTGCCAGCAGTGGCGCTAGCGGGAACTACGAGCAGTACTTC.

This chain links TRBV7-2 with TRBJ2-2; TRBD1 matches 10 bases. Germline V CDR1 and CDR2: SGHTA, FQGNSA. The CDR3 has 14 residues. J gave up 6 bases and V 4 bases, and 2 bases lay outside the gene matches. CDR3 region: CASSYGQGAGELFF. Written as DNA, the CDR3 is TGTGCCAGCAGCTACGGACAGGGGGCCGGGGAGCTGTTTTTT.

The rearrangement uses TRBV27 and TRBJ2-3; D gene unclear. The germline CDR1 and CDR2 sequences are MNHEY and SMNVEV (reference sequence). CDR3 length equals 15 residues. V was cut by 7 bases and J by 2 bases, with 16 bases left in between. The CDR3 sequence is CASTLFGWYTDTQYF. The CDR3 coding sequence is TGTGCCAGCACCCTTTTCGGGTGGTACACAGATACGCAGTATTTT.

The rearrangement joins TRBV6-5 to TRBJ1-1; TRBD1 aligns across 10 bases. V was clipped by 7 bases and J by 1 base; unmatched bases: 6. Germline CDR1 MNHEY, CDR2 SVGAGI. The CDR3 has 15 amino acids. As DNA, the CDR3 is TGTGCCAGCACCCCGACAGGGGGCCCGAACACTGAAGCTTTCTTT. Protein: CASTPTGGPNTEAFF.

The CDR3 here is CASSQGQLRPQHF. The CDR3 DNA follows: TGTGCCAGCAGCCAAGGACAGCTTCGGCCCCAGCATTTT. The rearrangement joins TRBV7-2 to TRBJ1-5; D possibly corresponds to TRBD1 (6 bases). The V and J ends lost 5 bases and 9 bases respectively, with 14 bases between them. From germline, CDR1 is SGHTA and CDR2 FQGNSA. The CDR3 totals 13 residues.

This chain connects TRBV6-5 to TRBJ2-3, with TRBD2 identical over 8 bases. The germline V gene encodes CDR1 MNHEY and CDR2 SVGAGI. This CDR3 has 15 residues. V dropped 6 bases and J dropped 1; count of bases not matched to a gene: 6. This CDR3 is CASRRLASRTDTQYF. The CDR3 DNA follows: TGTGCCAGCAGGAGACTAGCGAGCCGCACAGATACGCAGTATTTT.